One and the same sample provided the 10 T cell receptor beta chains below, sequenced in a study of PD-1 blockade in mismatch repair-deficient tumors. Some clones are missing from TCRdb's copy, which holds only in-frame ones; the method was immunoSEQ multiplex PCR. The data contain 20,000 to 25,000 clones, approximately 84% of them singletons. The input for sequencing was peripheral blood, taken 2 weeks after starting pembrolizumab. The receptors derive from an adult with mismatch repair-deficient cancer.

This chain joins TRBV5-1 and TRBJ2-2; 7 bases match TRBD2. CDR3 size: 17 residues. With V trimmed by 3 bases and J by 6 bases, 14 bases remained unmatched. Per the germline V gene, CDR1 is SGHRS and CDR2 is YFSETQ. The CDR3 nucleotides read TGCGCCAGCAGCTCCTCTTTCGCGGGAGTATATCCCGGGGAGCTGTTTTTT. Translation gives CASSSSFAGVYPGELFF.

This clone was picked up a small number of times. The chain is built from TRBV7-9 and TRBJ1-5; D ambiguous. The V gene's germline CDR1 is SEHNR and CDR2 FQNEAQ (reference sequence). The CDR3 sequence is 12 residues long. Trimming stripped 1 base from V and 6 bases from J, with 4 bases between. The CDR3 protein is CASSLEGQPQHF. As DNA, the CDR3 is TGTGCCAGCAGCTTAGAGGGTCAGCCCCAGCATTTT.

This rearrangement joins TRBV30 to TRBJ2-5, with 9 bases matching TRBD1. Trimming took 0 bases from V and 4 from J; bases not matched to a gene: 15. Per the germline V gene, CDR1 is GTSNPN and CDR2 is SVGIG (reference sequence). The CDR3 is 18 residues long. This CDR3 reads CAWSVGVGGQGDLETQYF. CDR3 nucleotides: TGTGCCTGGAGTGTAGGGGTGGGGGGACAGGGCGACCTAGAGACCCAGTACTTC.

The rearrangement joins TRBV7-9 to TRBJ2-1, with 8 bases that match TRBD2. With V trimmed by 5 bases and J by 8 bases, 14 bases remained unmatched. The germline V gene encodes CDR1 SEHNR and CDR2 FQNEAQ (reference sequence). The CDR3 loop spans 16 amino acids. The CDR3 sequence: CASSPREGNSFHEQFF. The CDR3 nucleotides are TGTGCCAGCAGCCCTCGGGAGGGCAATTCTTTCCATGAGCAGTTCTTC. The full variable domain, in which reference TRBV7-9 and TRBJ2-1 provide the parts outside the CDR3, is DTGVSQNPRHKITKRGQNVTFRCDPISEHNRLYWYRQTLGQGPEFLTYFQNEAQLEKSRLLSDRFSAERPKGSFSTLEIQRTEQGDSAMYLCASSPREGNSFHEQFFGPGTRLTVL.

This clone was recorded once. The chain recombines TRBV4-1 with TRBJ2-7, with D perhaps TRBD1 (5 bases). The V and J ends lost 0 bases and 2 bases respectively, with 11 bases between them. The length of the CDR3 is 15 residues. CDR1 and CDR2 (germline): MGHRA, YSYEKL. This CDR3 reads CASSQDRSRAYEQYF. The CDR3 DNA reads TGCGCCAGCAGCCAAGATAGGAGCAGGGCCTACGAGCAGTACTTC.

The DNA of the CDR3 is TGTGCCAGTAAGCGGCAGGGAAGCAATCAGCCCCAGCATTTT. This sequence encodes CASKRQGSNQPQHF. V is TRBV19 and J is TRBJ1-5, with D possibly being TRBD1 (5 bases). V was cut by 7 bases and J by 1 base, with 11 bases left in between. The germline gives CDR1 LNHDA, CDR2 SQIVND (reference sequence). This CDR3 has 14 amino acids.

The chain links TRBV7-3 to TRBJ2-5; D is perhaps TRBD1 (5 bases). The CDR3 has 14 amino acids. The germline CDR1 and CDR2 sequences are SGHTA and FQGTGA. Trimming stripped 1 base from V and 5 bases from J, with 11 bases between. The CDR3 loop is CASSLNAGSETQYF. The CDR3 region has the DNA TGTGCCAGCAGCTTAAACGCAGGGTCGGAGACCCAGTACTTC.

The J gene is TRBJ2-1, the V gene TRBV6-5; TRBD2 matches 10 bases. The V gene end was trimmed by 1 base and the J gene end by 6 bases; junction bases not matched to a gene: 3. This CDR3 comprises 15 residues. The V gene's germline CDR1 is MNHEY and CDR2 SVGAGI. The CDR3 is CASSYWPSGSNEQFF. CDR3 DNA sequence: TGTGCCAGCAGTTACTGGCCTAGCGGGAGCAATGAGCAGTTCTTC.

The chain employs TRBV11-2 and TRBJ2-5; 12 bases are shared with TRBD2. Per germline, CDR1 SGHAT and CDR2 FQNNGV. The CDR3 has 17 amino acids. Germline trimming cut 1 base from V and 4 bases from J; bases unmatched to any gene: 7. The DNA of the CDR3 is TGTGCCAGCAGCTTAGGGCTAGCGGGAGGGTTAGGAGAGACCCAGTACTTC. This codes for CASSLGLAGGLGETQYF.

This clone was detected once. The chain has TRBV7-8 and TRBJ2-2; 13 positions agree with TRBD2. V shed 5 bases and J 6 bases; nucleotides not matched to a gene: 6. This CDR3 comprises 16 residues. Germline V gene sequence: CDR1 SGHVS, CDR2 FQNEAQ. The CDR3 sequence is CASSRGTSGISGELFF. CDR3 sequence (DNA): TGTGCCAGCAGCCGAGGGACTAGCGGGATATCCGGGGAGCTGTTTTTT.